This TCR beta chain was captured in a study of blood T cell repertoires in COVID-19. Study-level information: From the United States, Italy and Spain came samples of acute and convalescent COVID-19. The cDNA or gDNA used as material had been derived from T cells, B-cell-depleted T cells, or PBMCs.

Authors' processing steps: By means of reference gene primer amplification, nucleated cell counts were estimated. TCRdb's copy holds only in-frame clones and misses some; the assay was immunoSEQ multiplex PCR. V, J and clone size reflect that table, while D and trimming were determined from the DNA. The sample yields 70,000 to 95,000 clones, more than 70% seen once. The CDR3 length is 14 residues. Trimming cost V 5 bases and J 4 bases, with 14 bases left between them. Germline CDR1 MDHEN, CDR2 SYDVKM. This clonotype originated in a woman older than 75 with active COVID-19. Sequenced sample: peripheral blood. This sequence joins TRBV28 and TRBJ1-2; the D is unclear. CDR3: CASSTPEGRYGYTF. The CDR3 nucleotides are TGTGCCAGCAGTACCCCTGAGGGCCGCTATGGCTACACCTTC.